This T cell receptor (beta chain) was sequenced during a study of technical replicates of blood from a few donors. Sequencing used immunoSEQ multiplex PCR; TCRdb keeps in-frame clones, though not all of them. The sample has roughly 79,000 clones; roughly four fifths are singletons. The germline gives CDR1 SGHNT, CDR2 YYREEE (reference sequence). This CDR3 is built from 16 residues. V dropped 4 bases and J dropped 0 bases, with 14 bases sitting between them. This TCR was recovered from a human donor in good health. Some clones in this sample may be carry-over from other donors' samples. The sample consisted of PBMCs. The rearrangement links TRBV5-4 to TRBJ1-5, with TRBD1 as a possible D gene (6 bases). CDR3 region: CASSIYRANSNQPQHF. The CDR3 region has the DNA TGTGCCAGCAGCATATACAGGGCAAATAGCAATCAGCCCCAGCATTTT.